This T cell receptor (beta chain) was captured in a study of early T cells in non-severe SARS-CoV-2 infection. Turning to the study itself: Bulk RNA isolated from unsorted whole blood underwent sequencing; chains were not paired. Broader study findings: Using VDJdb, the matching emphasized anti-spike CD8 responses while missing private and CD4 specificities.

About this clonotype itself: The target antigen is unknown.

Trimming removed 5 bases at V and 5 bases at J, with 14 bases between. Germline V lookup: CDR1 MDHEN, CDR2 SYDVKM. The CDR3 has 14 residues. Separate cDNA molecules each had unique molecular identifiers attached to them. Via MiXCR, TCRdb re-called the 5' RACE reads, giving one row per CDR3 protein. In the table there are some 98,000 distinct CDR3 sequences, approximately 16% of which are singletons. This sequence originates from an adult who was a healthcare worker with PCR-confirmed SARS-CoV-2 infection or an uninfected control (not recorded which). The sequencing sample was made of whole blood. V and J are TRBV28 and TRBJ2-3; D is perhaps TRBD2 (6 bases). The CDR3, as DNA: TGTGCCAGCAGTCCCACAGTGGAGGGAGATACGCAGTATTTT. It is translated as CASSPTVEGDTQYF.